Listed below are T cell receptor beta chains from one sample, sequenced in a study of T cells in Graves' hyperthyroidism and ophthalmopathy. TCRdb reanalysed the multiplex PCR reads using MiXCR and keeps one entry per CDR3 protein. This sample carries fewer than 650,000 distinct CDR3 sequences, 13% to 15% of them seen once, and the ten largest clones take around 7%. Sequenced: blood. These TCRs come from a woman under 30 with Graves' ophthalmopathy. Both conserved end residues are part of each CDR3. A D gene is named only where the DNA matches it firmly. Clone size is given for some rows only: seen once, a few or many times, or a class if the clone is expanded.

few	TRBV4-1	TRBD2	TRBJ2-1	CASSQVLAGGENEQFF	TGCGCCAGCAGCCAAGTGCTAGCGGGAGGGGAGAATGAGCAGTTCTTC
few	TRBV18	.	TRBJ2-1	CASSPRDTYNEQFF	TGTGCCAGCTCTCCCCGGGACACATACAATGAGCAGTTCTTC
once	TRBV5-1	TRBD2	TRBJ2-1	CASSLTSGRHSNEQFF	TGCGCCAGCAGCTTGACTAGCGGGAGGCACTCCAATGAGCAGTTCTTC
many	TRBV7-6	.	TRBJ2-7	CASSQDVSMGEQYF	TGTGCCAGCAGCCAGGACGTATCCATGGGTGAGCAGTACTTC
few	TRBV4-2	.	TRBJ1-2	CASSQDLWQGHGYTF	TGTGCCAGCAGCCAAGATCTGTGGCAGGGCCATGGCTACACCTTC
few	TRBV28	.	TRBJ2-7	CASRYSGGAYEQYF	TGTGCCAGCAGGTATAGCGGAGGAGCCTACGAGCAGTACTTC
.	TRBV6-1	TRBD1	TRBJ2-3	CASSERTGGAADTQYF	TGTGCCAGCAGTGAGAGGACAGGGGGCGCAGCAGATACGCAGTATTTT
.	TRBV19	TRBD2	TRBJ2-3	CASSARLAGTTDTQYF	TGTGCCAGTAGTGCGCGACTAGCGGGGACCACAGATACGCAGTATTTT
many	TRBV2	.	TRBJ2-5	CASNFDRTQYF	TGTGCCAGCAACTTCGACCGGACCCAGTACTTC
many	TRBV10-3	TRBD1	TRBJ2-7	CAISESGQGTYEQYF	TGTGCCATCAGTGAAAGTGGACAGGGAACCTACGAGCAGTACTTC
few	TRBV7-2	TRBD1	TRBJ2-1	CASSLNFGQVYEQFF	TGTGCCAGCAGCCTAAATTTCGGACAGGTTTATGAGCAGTTCTTC
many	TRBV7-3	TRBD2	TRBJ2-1	CASSLRLAGGPRNEQFF	TGTGCCAGCAGCTTACGGCTAGCGGGAGGGCCTAGGAATGAGCAGTTCTTC
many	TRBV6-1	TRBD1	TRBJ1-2	CASSTGDYGYTF	TGTGCCAGCAGCACAGGGGACTATGGCTACACCTTC
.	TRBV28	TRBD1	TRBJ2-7	CASSHPPGQGSYEQYF	TGTGCCAGCAGTCATCCACCGGGACAGGGATCCTACGAGCAGTACTTC
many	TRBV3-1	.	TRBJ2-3	CASSQSPRPTDTQYF	TGTGCCAGCAGCCAATCTCCCAGGCCCACAGATACGCAGTATTTT
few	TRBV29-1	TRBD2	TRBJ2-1	CSVEGTSGDLGEQFF	TGCAGCGTTGAGGGGACTAGCGGGGATCTCGGGGAGCAGTTCTTC
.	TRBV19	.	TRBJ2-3	CASSMGHYDTQYF	TGTGCCAGTAGTATGGGGCACTACGATACGCAGTATTTT
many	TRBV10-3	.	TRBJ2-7	CAISVYGEGSYEQYF	TGTGCCATCAGTGTTTATGGCGAAGGGTCCTACGAGCAGTACTTC
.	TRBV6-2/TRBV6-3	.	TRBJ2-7	CASRPTGDLGGQYF	TGTGCCAGCAGGCCAACAGGCGACCTGGGTGGGCAGTACTTC
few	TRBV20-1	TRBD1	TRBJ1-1	CSARGTGGYTEAFF	TGCAGTGCTAGAGGGACAGGGGGCTACACTGAAGCTTTCTTT
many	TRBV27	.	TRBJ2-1	CASSLSFSHSNEQFF	TGTGCCAGCAGTTTATCGTTTTCACACAGCAATGAGCAGTTCTTC
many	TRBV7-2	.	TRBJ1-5	CASSLTGNSNQPQHF	TGTGCCAGCAGCTTAACGGGGAATAGCAATCAGCCCCAGCATTTT
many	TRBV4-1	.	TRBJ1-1	CASSQDLREAFF	TGCGCCAGCAGCCAAGACCTAAGAGAAGCTTTCTTT
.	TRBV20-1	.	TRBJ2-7	CSASWARGGSYEQYF	TGCAGTGCTAGTTGGGCACGGGGCGGCTCCTACGAGCAGTACTTC